One sample yielded the 25 T cell receptor beta chains listed below, sequenced in a study of T cell responses to AZD1222 COVID-19 vaccine. Sequencing was performed with immunoSEQ multiplex PCR; in TCRdb, only in-frame clones are kept and a portion is missing. The profile shows some 130,000 clones, about 93% of them singletons. The specimen was peripheral blood, collected on day 0 of AZD1222 vaccination. Every receptor here comes from an adult in good health.

This sequence joins TRBV4-3 and TRBJ1-6; TRBD1 agrees at 9 bases. The CDR3 contains 16 residues. The ends lost 3 bases at V and 8 bases at J; junction bases unmatched: 8. Germline CDR1 is LGHNA and CDR2 is YSLEER. This CDR3 reads CASSHADRGMYSPLHF. The CDR3 DNA sequence: TGCGCCAGCAGCCATGCAGACAGGGGGATGTATTCACCCCTCCACTTT.

The chain carries TRBV7-9 and TRBJ2-7; TRBD1 matches at 10 bases. The CDR3 is 17 amino acids. The germline gives CDR1 SEHNR, CDR2 FQNEAQ (reference sequence). The ends lost 3 bases at V and 1 base at J; junction bases unmatched: 9. CDR3 in DNA: TGTGCCAGCAGCTTCCATAAGACAGGGGGCAGGTCCTACGAGCAGTACTTC. This encodes CASSFHKTGGRSYEQYF.

Of note for this clone: A junction end diverges from the germline sequence, so it may reflect a read error. The chain carries TRBV14 and TRBJ2-7; 9 positions agree with TRBD2. The CDR3 has 14 residues. Germline-derived CDR1 and CDR2 are SGHDN and FVKESK. CDR3 bases: TGTGCCAGCAGCCAAGCTGGGGTGGGGCCTAGCGGGACCTTC. As protein: CASSQAGVGPSGTF.

This sequence joins TRBV19 and TRBJ2-7, with D perhaps TRBD1 (5 bases). Trimming took 3 bases from V and 0 from J, leaving 15 bases between them. Germline values: CDR1 LNHDA, CDR2 SQIVND (reference sequence). This CDR3 comprises 16 residues. The CDR3 region is CASSMGQGISSYEQYF. CDR3 sequence (DNA): TGTGCCAGTAGTATGGGGCAGGGAATAAGCTCCTACGAGCAGTACTTC.

This clone has just one count. V is TRBV7-3 and J is TRBJ1-1; D gene unclear. V lost 4 bases to trimming and J lost 0 bases, with 6 bases between them. CDR3 length: 13 residues. CDR1 is SGHTA and CDR2 is FQGTGA in the germline V gene. The CDR3 here is CASSSGVNTEAFF. The CDR3 nucleotides are TGTGCCAGCAGCTCCGGGGTGAACACTGAAGCTTTCTTT.

The chain links TRBV9 to TRBJ2-2; possibly TRBD2 for D (5 bases). The CDR3 covers 16 residues. V shed 1 base and J shed 0 bases, with 10 bases lying between them. The germline V gene encodes CDR1 SGDLS and CDR2 YYNGEE. The CDR3 sequence is CASSVWGASNTGELFF. In nucleotides, the CDR3 is TGTGCCAGCAGCGTATGGGGAGCCTCGAACACCGGGGAGCTGTTTTTT. The full variable domain, in which reference TRBV9 and TRBJ2-2 provide the parts outside the CDR3, is DSGVTQTPKHLITATGQRVTLRCSPRSGDLSVYWYQQSLDQGLQFLIQYYNGEERAKGNILERFSAQQFPDLHSELNLSSLELGDSALYFCASSVWGASNTGELFFGEGSRLTVL.

This clone has a single count. The rearrangement joins TRBV5-1 to TRBJ1-5, with a tentative D call TRBD1 (5 bases). Looked up from germline, CDR1 is SGHRS and CDR2 is YFSETQ. This CDR3 has 16 residues. V lost 4 bases to trimming and J lost 2 bases, with 16 bases between them. DNA for the CDR3: TGCGCCAGCAGCCTGGGGCAGGGAGCGGGCAATCAGCCCCAGCATTTT. Its protein is CASSLGQGAGNQPQHF.

V usage is TRBV13 and J usage is TRBJ1-2; TRBD1 might be the D (5 bases). The germline CDR1 and CDR2 sequences are PRHDT and FYEKMQ (reference sequence). Trimming removed 3 bases at V and 7 bases at J, with 12 bases between. This CDR3 has 13 residues. The CDR3 spells CASSFEGFVGYTF. The CDR3 bases are TGTGCCAGCAGCTTTGAGGGGTTCGTTGGCTACACCTTC.

The V gene is TRBV19, the J gene TRBJ2-3; D unresolved. From germline, CDR1 is LNHDA and CDR2 SQIVND (reference sequence). CDR3 length equals 13 residues. V lost 3 bases and J lost 0, with 4 bases in between. CDR3 sequence: CASSMLSTDTQYF. CDR3 nucleotides: TGTGCCAGTAGTATGCTTAGCACAGATACGCAGTATTTT. The complete variable domain, with remaining parts taken from reference TRBV19 and TRBJ2-3, reads DGGITQSPKYLFRKEGQNVTLSCEQNLNHDAMYWYRQDPGQGLRLIYYSQIVNDFQKGDIAEGYSVSREKKESFPLTVTSAQKNPTAFYLCASSMLSTDTQYFGPGTRLTVL.

J is TRBJ1-4 and V is TRBV6-5; 7 bases are shared with TRBD1. The CDR3 covers 15 residues. With V trimmed by 6 bases and J by 7 bases, 11 bases remained unmatched. Germline CDR1 and CDR2: MNHEY and SVGAGI. The CDR3: CASSRNRGGSEKLFF. CDR3 bases: TGTGCCAGCAGCCGGAACAGGGGCGGGAGTGAAAAACTGTTTTTT.

The table lists this clone with a count of one. The rearrangement links TRBV25-1 to TRBJ1-2, with D possibly TRBD1 on 5 matching bases. The V gene lost 1 base and the J gene lost 7 bases, with 19 bases spanning the gap. The CDR3 runs 16 residues. Germline CDR1 reads MGHDK; CDR2 reads SYGVNS. CDR3 nucleotide sequence: TGTGCCAGCAGTGAATTAGGGGTACAGGCTGGCGGTGGCTACACCTTC. This gives the protein CASSELGVQAGGGYTF.

The rearrangement links TRBV15 to TRBJ2-2; D remains ambiguous. Germline CDR1 and CDR2: LNHNV and YYDKDF (reference sequence). Trimming cost V 9 bases and J 6 bases, with 11 bases left between them. This CDR3 region has 12 residues. CDR3 bases: TGTGCCACGGGTAGGCGTTCCGGGGAGCTGTTTTTT. Translation gives CATGRRSGELFF.

The chain couples TRBV3-1 (or the pseudogene TRBV3-2) to TRBJ1-4; D is unresolved. CDR1 is LGHDT, CDR2 YNNKEL, per germline (reference sequence). Trimming removed 4 bases from V and 8 bases from J, with 23 bases in between. This CDR3 comprises 17 residues. DNA of the CDR3: TGTGCCAGCAGCCCGCCCGATCGGGCCACCCTTAGGGAAAAACTGTTTTTT. Its translation: CASSPPDRATLREKLFF.

This clone was seen once. The genes are TRBV6-1 and TRBJ2-7; TRBD1 agrees at 8 bases. CDR3 size: 14 residues. Germline-derived CDR1 and CDR2 are MNHNS and SASEGT. J lost 3 bases, V lost 3 bases, and 4 bases had no gene match. CDR3 coding DNA: TGTGCCAGCAGTGATCAGGGGGCGAACTACGAGCAGTACTTC. As protein: CASSDQGANYEQYF.

The chain is built from TRBV27 and TRBJ2-7; D might be TRBD1 (6 bases). Germline CDR1 is MNHEY and CDR2 is SMNVEV (reference sequence). Trimming took 6 bases from V and 3 from J, leaving 18 bases between them. This CDR3 is 15 amino acids long. The CDR3 DNA is TGTGCCAGCAGACGGTCAGGGGTCGCAGTCTACGAGCAGTACTTC. This codes for CASRRSGVAVYEQYF.

The rearrangement uses TRBV30 and TRBJ2-7, with D possibly being TRBD1 (5 bases). CDR1 is GTSNPN and CDR2 is SVGIG in the germline V gene (reference sequence). This CDR3 contains 13 residues. V was cut by 2 bases and J by 6 bases, with 14 bases left in between. The CDR3 sequence is CAWSHQGPGEQYF. CDR3 nucleotides: TGTGCCTGGAGTCACCAGGGCCCTGGCGAGCAGTACTTC.

The chain links TRBV28 to TRBJ2-7; 7 nucleotides agree with TRBD1. CDR1 and CDR2 (germline): MDHEN, SYDVKM. The CDR3 contains 14 residues. The V segment lost 3 bases and the J segment 3 bases; nucleotides outside the gene matches: 5. The chain's CDR3 is CASSLGAGGYEQYF. The CDR3 DNA reads as TGTGCCAGCAGTTTGGGGGCAGGGGGCTACGAGCAGTACTTC.

The V gene is TRBV28, the J gene TRBJ1-5; 8 positions match TRBD1. CDR1 is MDHEN and CDR2 is SYDVKM in the germline V gene. The CDR3 runs to 14 residues. V was clipped by 2 bases and J by 9 bases; unmatched bases: 6. The CDR3: CASSLPRGHSPQHF. The CDR3 DNA is TGTGCCAGCAGTTTACCCAGGGGGCATTCGCCCCAGCATTTT.

This clone was found a few times. This chain links TRBV2 with TRBJ2-1; no definite D call. V shed 2 bases and J shed 10 bases, with 18 bases lying between them. This CDR3 region has 15 residues. Looked up from germline, CDR1 is SNHLY and CDR2 is FYNNEI. The DNA of the CDR3 is TGTGCCAGCAGTGAATGGTTCCCCACTGAACCCGAGCAGTTCTTC. Translated, it gives CASSEWFPTEPEQFF. The variable domain in full, completed from reference TRBV2 and TRBJ2-1, reads EPEVTQTPSHQVTQMGQEVILRCVPISNHLYFYWYRQILGQKVEFLVSFYNNEISEKSEIFDDQFSVERPDGSNFTLKIRSTKLEDSAMYFCASSEWFPTEPEQFFGPGTRLTVL.

The chain uses TRBV12-3 or TRBV12-4 and TRBJ2-7, with no clear D. This CDR3 is 12 amino acids long. The V and J ends lost 2 bases and 0 bases respectively, with 2 bases between them. The CDR3 is CASSLISYEQYF. CDR3 nucleotide sequence: TGTGCCAGCAGTTTAATCTCCTACGAGCAGTACTTC.

This chain links TRBV11-2 with TRBJ1-4; TRBD1 might be the D (5 bases). CDR1 and CDR2 (germline): SGHAT, FQNNGV. Trimming took 5 bases from V and 8 from J, leaving 12 bases between them. CDR3 length equals 13 residues. The CDR3 DNA is TGTGCCAGCAGCAATACAGGAGGGGAAAAACTGTTTTTT. Translating it yields CASSNTGGEKLFF.

The CDR3 is CASSAPSANEQFF. The CDR3 bases are TGTGCCAGCAGCGCCCCTAGCGCCAATGAGCAGTTCTTC. The chain is built from TRBV9 and TRBJ2-1; D might be TRBD2 (6 bases). CDR3 size: 13 residues. V was cut by 3 bases and J by 6 bases, with 10 bases left in between. Germline V CDR1 and CDR2: SGDLS, YYNGEE.

The chain employs TRBV19 and TRBJ2-3, with D perhaps matching TRBD1 (5 bases). Trimming removed 4 bases at V and 1 base at J, with 21 bases between. From germline, CDR1 is LNHDA and CDR2 SQIVND (reference sequence). The CDR3 runs 18 residues. The CDR3 region has the DNA TGTGCCAGTAGTACCCCCTTCGACAGTCAAGGAGGCACAGATACGCAGTATTTT. This codes for CASSTPFDSQGGTDTQYF.

The chain joins TRBV7-9 to TRBJ2-7; 10 bases line up with TRBD2. V shed 3 bases and J 7 bases; nucleotides not matched to a gene: 6. The CDR3 contains 14 residues. Germline CDR1 and CDR2: SEHNR and FQNEAQ (reference sequence). CDR3 coding DNA: TGTGCCAGCAGCTTTCTAGCGGGAGTCGGTGAGCAGTACTTC. Its translation: CASSFLAGVGEQYF.

This clone was found once. The J gene is TRBJ1-1, the V gene TRBV6-5; D is possibly TRBD1 (6 bases). V lost 1 base and J lost 5, with 14 bases in between. The CDR3 covers 15 residues. Looked up from germline, CDR1 is MNHEY and CDR2 is SVGAGI. The CDR3 loop reads CASSYFWGARTEAFF. In DNA, the CDR3 is TGTGCCAGCAGTTACTTTTGGGGGGCGAGGACTGAAGCTTTCTTT.